This T cell receptor beta chain was documented in a study of T-cell memory formation after mild COVID-19. Study-level results: The pre-infection memory compartment contained some responding clones, suggesting cross-reactive memory joined.

This clonotype has a handful of counts. Its antigen is undetermined. There are 16 residues in the CDR3. Germline lookup yields CDR1 MNHEY and CDR2 SVGAGI. Trimming pared 7 bases from V and 3 bases from J, leaving 22 bases between. 5'RACE primed at constant segments yielded TCR alpha and TCR beta cDNA libraries bearing sample barcodes and UMIs. TCRdb reprocessed the 5' RACE reads with MiXCR, giving one entry per CDR3 protein. The sample has about 560,000 distinct CDR3 sequences, approximately 15% seen once; the top ten hold roughly 7.8%. Sequenced input: PBMCs or a T cell subset sorted from them (not recorded which). V usage is TRBV6-5 and J usage is TRBJ2-7; D is ambiguous. The TCR originated in an adult woman who had mild COVID-19 (a few samples of this study predate the infection). Cell type and time point are not known. The CDR3 loop reads CASTGRSHTPHYEQYF. DNA of the CDR3: TGTGCCAGCACCGGTCGAAGCCACACCCCACACTACGAGCAGTACTTC.